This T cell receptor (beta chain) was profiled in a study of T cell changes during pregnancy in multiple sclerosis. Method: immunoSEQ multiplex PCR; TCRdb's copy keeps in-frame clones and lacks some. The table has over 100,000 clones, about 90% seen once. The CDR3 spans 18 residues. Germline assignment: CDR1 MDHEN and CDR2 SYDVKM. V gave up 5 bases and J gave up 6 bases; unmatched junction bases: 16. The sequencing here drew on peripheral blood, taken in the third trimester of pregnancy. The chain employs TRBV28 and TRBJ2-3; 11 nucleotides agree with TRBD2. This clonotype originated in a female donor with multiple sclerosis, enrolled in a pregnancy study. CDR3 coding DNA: TGTGCCAGCAGTCCAGTTGCTGTTAGCGGGAGGGCCCGGGATACGCAGTATTTT. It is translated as CASSPVAVSGRARDTQYF. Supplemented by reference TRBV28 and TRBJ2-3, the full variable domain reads DVKVTQSSRYLVKRTGEKVFLECVQDMDHENMFWYRQDPGLGLRLIYFSYDVKMKEKGDIPEGYSVSREKKERFSLILESASTNQTSMYLCASSPVAVSGRARDTQYFGPGTRLTVL.